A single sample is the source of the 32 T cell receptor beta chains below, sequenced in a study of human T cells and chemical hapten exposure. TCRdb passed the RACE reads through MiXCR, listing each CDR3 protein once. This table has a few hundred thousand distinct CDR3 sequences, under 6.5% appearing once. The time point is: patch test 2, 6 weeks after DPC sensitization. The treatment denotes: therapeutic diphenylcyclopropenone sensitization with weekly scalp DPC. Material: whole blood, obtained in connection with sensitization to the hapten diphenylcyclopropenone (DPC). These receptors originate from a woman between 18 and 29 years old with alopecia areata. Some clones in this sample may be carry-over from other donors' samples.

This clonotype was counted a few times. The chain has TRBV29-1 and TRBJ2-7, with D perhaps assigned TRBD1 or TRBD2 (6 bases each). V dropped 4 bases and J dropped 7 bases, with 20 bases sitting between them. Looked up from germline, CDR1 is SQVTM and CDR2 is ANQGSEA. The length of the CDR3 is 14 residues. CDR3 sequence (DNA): TGCAGCGTTGCCCGAGCAGGAGGGGGGCTTGAGCAGTACTTC. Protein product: CSVARAGGGLEQYF.

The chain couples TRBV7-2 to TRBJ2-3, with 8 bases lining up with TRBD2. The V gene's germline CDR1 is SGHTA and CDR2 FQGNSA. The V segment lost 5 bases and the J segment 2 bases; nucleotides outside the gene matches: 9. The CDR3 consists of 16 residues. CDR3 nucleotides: TGTGCCAGCAGCCAACGGCGCGGGGGGACCACAGATACGCAGTATTTT. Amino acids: CASSQRRGGTTDTQYF.

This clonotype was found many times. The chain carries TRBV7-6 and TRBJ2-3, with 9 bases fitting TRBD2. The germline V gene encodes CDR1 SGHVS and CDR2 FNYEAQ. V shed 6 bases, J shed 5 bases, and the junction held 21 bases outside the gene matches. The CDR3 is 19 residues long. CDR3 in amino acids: CASSPRPPRGGGAEDTQYF. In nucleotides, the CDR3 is TGTGCCAGCAGTCCTAGACCGCCCAGGGGCGGGGGGGCCGAAGATACGCAGTATTTT.

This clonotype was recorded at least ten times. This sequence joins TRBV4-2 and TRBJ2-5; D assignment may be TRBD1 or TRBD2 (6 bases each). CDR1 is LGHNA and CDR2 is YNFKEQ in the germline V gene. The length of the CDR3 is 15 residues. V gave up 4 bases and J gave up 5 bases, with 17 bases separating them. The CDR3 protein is CASSRSVKGGETQYF. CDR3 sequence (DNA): TGTGCCAGCAGCCGCTCCGTCAAGGGGGGTGAGACCCAGTACTTC.

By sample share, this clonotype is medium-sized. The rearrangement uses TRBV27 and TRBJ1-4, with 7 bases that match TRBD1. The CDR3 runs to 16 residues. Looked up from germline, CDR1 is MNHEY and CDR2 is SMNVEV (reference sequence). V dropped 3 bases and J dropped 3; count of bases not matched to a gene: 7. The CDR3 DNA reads TGTGCCAGCAGTTTTCCCCGGAGGGGGCCTAATGAAAAACTGTTTTTT. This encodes CASSFPRRGPNEKLFF.

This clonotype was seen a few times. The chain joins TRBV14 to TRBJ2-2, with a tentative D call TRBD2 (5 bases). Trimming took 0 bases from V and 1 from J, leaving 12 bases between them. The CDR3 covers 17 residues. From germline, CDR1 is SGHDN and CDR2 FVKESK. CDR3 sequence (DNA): TGTGCCAGCAGCCAAGATCGGATTAGCGAGAACACCGGGGAGCTGTTTTTT. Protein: CASSQDRISENTGELFF.

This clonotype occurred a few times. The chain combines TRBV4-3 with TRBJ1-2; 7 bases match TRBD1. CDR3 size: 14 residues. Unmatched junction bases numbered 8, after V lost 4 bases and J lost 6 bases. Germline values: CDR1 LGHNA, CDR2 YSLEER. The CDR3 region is CASSRGQVEDGYTF. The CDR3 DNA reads TGCGCCAGCAGCCGTGGACAGGTTGAGGATGGCTACACCTTC.

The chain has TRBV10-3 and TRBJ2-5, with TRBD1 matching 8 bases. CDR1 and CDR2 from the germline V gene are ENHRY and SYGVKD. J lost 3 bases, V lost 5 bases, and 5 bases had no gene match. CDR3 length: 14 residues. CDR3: CAISTGTGKETQYF. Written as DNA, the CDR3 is TGTGCCATCAGTACCGGGACAGGCAAAGAGACCCAGTACTTC.

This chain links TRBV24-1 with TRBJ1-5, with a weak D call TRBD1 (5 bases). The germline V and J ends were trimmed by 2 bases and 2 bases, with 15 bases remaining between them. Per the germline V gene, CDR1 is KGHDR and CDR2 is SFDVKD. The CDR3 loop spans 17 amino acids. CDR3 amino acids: CATSDYGQGDGNQPQHF. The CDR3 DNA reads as TGTGCCACCAGTGATTATGGGCAGGGTGATGGCAATCAGCCCCAGCATTTT.

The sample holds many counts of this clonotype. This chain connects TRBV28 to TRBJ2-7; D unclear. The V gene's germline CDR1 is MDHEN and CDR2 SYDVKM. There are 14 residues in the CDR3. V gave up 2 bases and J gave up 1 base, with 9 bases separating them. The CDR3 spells CASSLMGTSYEQYF. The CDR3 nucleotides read TGTGCCAGCAGTTTAATGGGCACATCCTACGAGCAGTACTTC.

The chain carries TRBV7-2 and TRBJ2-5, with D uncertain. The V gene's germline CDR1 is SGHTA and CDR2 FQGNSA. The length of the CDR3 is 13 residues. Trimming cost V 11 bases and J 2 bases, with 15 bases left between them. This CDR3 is CASLRQLQETQYF. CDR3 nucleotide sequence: TGTGCCTCCCTACGGCAGCTACAAGAGACCCAGTACTTC. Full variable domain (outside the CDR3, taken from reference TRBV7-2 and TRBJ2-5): GAGVSQSPSNKVTEKGKDVELRCDPISGHTALYWYRQSLGQGLEFLIYFQGNSAPDKSGLPSDRFSAERTGGSVSTLTIQRTQQEDSAVYLCASLRQLQETQYFGPGTRLLVL.

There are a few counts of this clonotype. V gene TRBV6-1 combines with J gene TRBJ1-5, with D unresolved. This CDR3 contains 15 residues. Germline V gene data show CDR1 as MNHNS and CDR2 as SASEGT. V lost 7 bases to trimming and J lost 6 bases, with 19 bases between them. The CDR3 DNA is TGTGCCAGCACCCTGCAGCAGGTAGTAAGTCAGCCCCAGCATTTT. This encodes CASTLQQVVSQPQHF.

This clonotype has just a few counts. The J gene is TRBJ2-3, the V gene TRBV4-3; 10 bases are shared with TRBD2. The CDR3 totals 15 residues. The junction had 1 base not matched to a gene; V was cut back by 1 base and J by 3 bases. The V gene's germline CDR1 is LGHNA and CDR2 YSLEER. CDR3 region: CASSQAGLATDTQYF. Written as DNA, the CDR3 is TGCGCCAGCAGCCAAGCGGGACTAGCGACAGATACGCAGTATTTT.

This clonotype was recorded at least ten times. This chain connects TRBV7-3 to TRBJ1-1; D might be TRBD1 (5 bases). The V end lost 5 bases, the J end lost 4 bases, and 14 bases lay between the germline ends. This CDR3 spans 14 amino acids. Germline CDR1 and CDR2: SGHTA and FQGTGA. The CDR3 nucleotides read TGTGCCAGCAGCCCGACACTGGGGGGCACTGAAGCTTTCTTT. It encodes CASSPTLGGTEAFF.

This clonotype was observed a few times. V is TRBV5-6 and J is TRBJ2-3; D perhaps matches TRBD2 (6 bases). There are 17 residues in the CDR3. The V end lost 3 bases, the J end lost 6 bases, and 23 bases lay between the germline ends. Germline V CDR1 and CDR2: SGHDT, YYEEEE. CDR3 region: CASSWMAGGDGGDTQYF. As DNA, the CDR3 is TGTGCCAGCAGCTGGATGGCTGGCGGGGACGGTGGCGATACGCAGTATTTT.

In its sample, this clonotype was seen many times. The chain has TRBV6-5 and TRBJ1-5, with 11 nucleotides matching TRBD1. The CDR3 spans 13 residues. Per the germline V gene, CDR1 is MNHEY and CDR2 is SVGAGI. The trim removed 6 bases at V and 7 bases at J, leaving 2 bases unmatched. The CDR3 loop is CASRGTGGQPQHF. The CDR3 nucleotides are TGTGCCAGCAGGGGGACAGGGGGACAGCCCCAGCATTTT.

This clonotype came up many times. CDR3 in DNA: TGTGCCAGCAGGAAAGGACAGGGGGAAAAACTGTTTTTT. Translated: CASRKGQGEKLFF. The rearrangement joins TRBV6-1 to TRBJ1-4; 9 bases align to TRBD1. The CDR3 runs to 13 residues. Trimming removed 6 bases from V and 8 bases from J; junction bases left unmatched: 4. CDR1 MNHNS and CDR2 SASEGT come from the germline V gene.

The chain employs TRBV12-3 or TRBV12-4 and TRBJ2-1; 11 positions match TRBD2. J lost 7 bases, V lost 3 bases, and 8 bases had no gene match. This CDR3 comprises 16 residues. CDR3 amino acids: CASSFFVSGGENEQFF. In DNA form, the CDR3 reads TGTGCCAGCAGTTTTTTTGTTAGCGGGGGGGAAAATGAGCAGTTCTTC.

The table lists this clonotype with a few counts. The CDR3 region has the DNA TGCAGTGCTAGAATGGGGGGCTCCTACAATGAGCAGTTCTTC. Protein sequence: CSARMGGSYNEQFF. The V call is TRBV20-1, the J call TRBJ2-1; D is perhaps TRBD2 (6 bases). V was shortened by 2 bases and J by 0 bases, with 8 bases between the two germline ends. Germline V CDR1 and CDR2: DFQATT, SNEGSKA (reference sequence). The CDR3 covers 14 residues.

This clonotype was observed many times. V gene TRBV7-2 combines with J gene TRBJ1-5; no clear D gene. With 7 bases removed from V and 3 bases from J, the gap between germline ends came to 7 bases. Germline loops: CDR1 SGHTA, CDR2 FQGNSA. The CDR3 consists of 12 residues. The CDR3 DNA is TGTGCCAGCACCACTAACAATCAGCCCCAGCATTTT. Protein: CASTTNNQPQHF. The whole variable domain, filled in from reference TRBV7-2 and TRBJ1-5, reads GAGVSQSPSNKVTEKGKDVELRCDPISGHTALYWYRQSLGQGLEFLIYFQGNSAPDKSGLPSDRFSAERTGGSVSTLTIQRTQQEDSAVYLCASTTNNQPQHFGDGTRLSIL.

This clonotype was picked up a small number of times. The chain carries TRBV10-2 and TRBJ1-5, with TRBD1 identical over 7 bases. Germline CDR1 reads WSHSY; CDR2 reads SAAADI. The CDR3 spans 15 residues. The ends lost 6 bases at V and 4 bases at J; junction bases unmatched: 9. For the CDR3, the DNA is TGCGCCAGCAGCCGAGACAGGGCTATTAATCAGCCCCAGCATTTT. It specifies CASSRDRAINQPQHF.

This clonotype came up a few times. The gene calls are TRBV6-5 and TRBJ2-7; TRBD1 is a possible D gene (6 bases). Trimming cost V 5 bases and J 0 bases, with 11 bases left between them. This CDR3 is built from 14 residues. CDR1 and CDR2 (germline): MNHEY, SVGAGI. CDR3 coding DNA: TGTGCCAGCAGTGGGCAGGGGAACTCCTACGAGCAGTACTTC. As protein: CASSGQGNSYEQYF.

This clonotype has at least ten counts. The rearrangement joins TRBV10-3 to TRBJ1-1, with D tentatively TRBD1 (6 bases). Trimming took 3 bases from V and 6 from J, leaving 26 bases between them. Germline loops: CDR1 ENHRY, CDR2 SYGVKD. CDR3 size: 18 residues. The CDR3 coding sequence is TGTGCCATCAGTGAACTCCGTCGTAGGGGGAACGCGGGCGCTGAAGCTTTCTTT. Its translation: CAISELRRRGNAGAEAFF.

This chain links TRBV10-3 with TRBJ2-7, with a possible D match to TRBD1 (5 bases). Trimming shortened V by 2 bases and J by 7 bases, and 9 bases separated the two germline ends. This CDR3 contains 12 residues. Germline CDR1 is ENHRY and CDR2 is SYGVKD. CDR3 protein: CAISERGDEQYF. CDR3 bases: TGTGCCATCAGTGAGAGGGGTGATGAGCAGTACTTC.

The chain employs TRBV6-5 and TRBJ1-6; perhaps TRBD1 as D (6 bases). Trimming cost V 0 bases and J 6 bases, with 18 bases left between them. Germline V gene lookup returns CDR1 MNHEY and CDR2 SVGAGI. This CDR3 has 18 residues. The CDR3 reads CASSYSFRSPGVNSPLHF. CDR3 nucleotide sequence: TGTGCCAGCAGTTACTCCTTTCGCAGTCCAGGGGTTAATTCACCCCTCCACTTT.

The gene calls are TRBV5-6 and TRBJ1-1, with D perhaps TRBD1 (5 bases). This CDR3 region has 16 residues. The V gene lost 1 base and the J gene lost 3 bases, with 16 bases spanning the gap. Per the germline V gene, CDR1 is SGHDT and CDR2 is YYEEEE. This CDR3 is CASSLSGRSGHTEAFF. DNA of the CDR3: TGTGCCAGCAGCTTGTCAGGGCGCAGTGGGCACACTGAAGCTTTCTTT. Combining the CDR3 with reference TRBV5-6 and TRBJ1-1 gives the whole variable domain DAGVTQSPTHLIKTRGQQVTLRCSPKSGHDTVSWYQQALGQGPQFIFQYYEEEERQRGNFPDRFSGHQFPNYSSELNVNALLLGDSALYLCASSLSGRSGHTEAFFGQGTRLTVV.

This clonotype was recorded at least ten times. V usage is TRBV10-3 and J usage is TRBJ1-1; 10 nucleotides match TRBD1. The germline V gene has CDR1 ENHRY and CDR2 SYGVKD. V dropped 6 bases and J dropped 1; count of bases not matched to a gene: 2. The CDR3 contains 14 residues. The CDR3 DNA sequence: TGTGCCATCAGGGGACAGGGGTGGAACACTGAAGCTTTCTTT. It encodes CAIRGQGWNTEAFF.

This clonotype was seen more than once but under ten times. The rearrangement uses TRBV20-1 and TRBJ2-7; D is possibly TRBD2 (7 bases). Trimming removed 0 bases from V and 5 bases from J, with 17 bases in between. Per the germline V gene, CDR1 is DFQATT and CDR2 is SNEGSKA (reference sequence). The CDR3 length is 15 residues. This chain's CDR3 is CSARDAAGAVNEQYF. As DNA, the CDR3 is TGCAGTGCTAGAGATGCCGCGGGGGCTGTGAACGAGCAGTACTTC.

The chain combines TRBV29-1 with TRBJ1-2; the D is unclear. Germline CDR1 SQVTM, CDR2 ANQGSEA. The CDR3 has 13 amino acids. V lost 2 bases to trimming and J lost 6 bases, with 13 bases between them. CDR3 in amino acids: CSVETSPGNGYTF. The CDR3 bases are TGCAGCGTTGAAACTTCGCCCGGGAATGGCTACACCTTC.

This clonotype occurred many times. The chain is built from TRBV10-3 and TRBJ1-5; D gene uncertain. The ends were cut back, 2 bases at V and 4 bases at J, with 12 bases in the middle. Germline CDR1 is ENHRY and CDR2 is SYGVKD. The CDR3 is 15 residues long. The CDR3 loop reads CAISEGVRVNQPQHF. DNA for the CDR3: TGTGCCATCAGTGAGGGGGTAAGGGTGAATCAGCCCCAGCATTTT.

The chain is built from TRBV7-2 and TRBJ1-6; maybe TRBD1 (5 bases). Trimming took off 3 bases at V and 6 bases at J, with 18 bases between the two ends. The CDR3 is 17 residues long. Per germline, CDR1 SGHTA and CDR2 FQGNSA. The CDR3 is CASSFFLVRQGNSPLHF. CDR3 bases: TGTGCCAGCAGCTTTTTTCTAGTCCGGCAGGGTAATTCACCCCTCCACTTT.

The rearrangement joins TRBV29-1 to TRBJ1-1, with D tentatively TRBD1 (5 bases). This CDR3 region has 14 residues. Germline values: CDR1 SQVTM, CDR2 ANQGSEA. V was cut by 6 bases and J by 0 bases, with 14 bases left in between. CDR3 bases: TGCAGCGTGGCCGGGACGTCTATGAACACTGAAGCTTTCTTT. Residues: CSVAGTSMNTEAFF.